Listed below are T cell receptor beta chains from one sample, sequenced in a study of blood T cells in healthy people across ages. MiXCR was run by TCRdb on the 5' RACE reads, yielding one entry per CDR3 protein. Altogether 1.2 million to 1.5 million distinct CDR3 sequences are present, around 55% being singletons, with the ten largest covering 6.5% to 8.5%. The sequencing input was blood. These receptors were collected from a man aged 18 to 30 in good health. Each CDR3 is given with its conserved first and last residue. D genes are given only for firm matches. A clone size is listed for some rows: how often the clone was seen (once, few, many), or a class if it is expanded.

CDR3nt | CDR3aa | v_gene | abundance | j_gene | d_gene
TGCGCCAGCAGATGGGCAGGGGTTAATGAGCAGTTCTTC | CASRWAGVNEQFF | TRBV5-1 | - | TRBJ2-1 | -
TGTGCCAGCAGTTTATCCTCTCCAAGGGACAGGGACTACGAGCAGTACTTC | CASSLSSPRDRDYEQYF | TRBV28 | - | TRBJ2-7 | TRBD1
TGCGCCAGCAGCCGTACGACTAGCGGGGTCGACACAGATACGCAGTATTTT | CASSRTTSGVDTDTQYF | TRBV5-1 | - | TRBJ2-3 | TRBD2
TGTGCCAGCAGCCAAGATGTCCTAGCGGGAATGGCCAATGAGCAGTTCTTC | CASSQDVLAGMANEQFF | TRBV3-1 | - | TRBJ2-1 | TRBD2
TGTGCCAGCAACCTCCCGCCCGGGGGCAAGCATTTT | CASNLPPGGKHF | TRBV28 | once | TRBJ1-5 | -
TGCAGTGCTAGAGTAGGGGTTGGGACTAACCAATACAATGAGCAGTTCTTC | CSARVGVGTNQYNEQFF | TRBV20-1 | - | TRBJ2-1 | TRBD2
TGCAGCGCGGGGTGGGATGAGCAGTTCTTC | CSAGWDEQFF | TRBV29-1 | - | TRBJ2-1 | -
TGCAGTGCCAACGGAGGTGGGACTAGCTTCCATGAGCAGTACTTC | CSANGGGTSFHEQYF | TRBV20-1 | few | TRBJ2-5 | TRBD2
TGTGCCAGCAGCTTTTTTCCCGGTCGGGGCAATGAGCAGTTCTTC | CASSFFPGRGNEQFF | TRBV7-2 | few | TRBJ2-1 | -
TGCGCCAGCAGTGATAGCGGCTACTACGAGCAGTACTTC | CASSDSGYYEQYF | TRBV10-2 | - | TRBJ2-7 | -
TGTGCCACCAGGACTAGCGGGTACTCCTACGAGCAGTACTTC | CATRTSGYSYEQYF | TRBV6-5 | few | TRBJ2-7 | TRBD2
TGTGCCAGCAGTTCCGGACAGGGGGTGGCTTACGAGCAGTACTTC | CASSSGQGVAYEQYF | TRBV27 | few | TRBJ2-7 | TRBD1
TGTGCCAGCAGTGACTCGAGGGATTCCTACAATGAGCAGTTCTTC | CASSDSRDSYNEQFF | TRBV6-4 | - | TRBJ2-1 | -
TGTGCCAGCAGCAAAGAAGGGGAACAGGGCACAAACACCGGGGAGCTGTTTTTT | CASSKEGEQGTNTGELFF | TRBV21-1 | - | TRBJ2-2 | -
TGTGCCAGCAGTTTCGGGACCCACGGGTACGAGCAGTACTTC | CASSFGTHGYEQYF | TRBV27 | - | TRBJ2-7 | -
TGCGCCAGCAGCCAAGCGGGGCAGCCCCGGGAGACCCAGTACTTC | CASSQAGQPRETQYF | TRBV4-1 | few | TRBJ2-5 | -
TGCAGTGCTAGAGGTAAAATAGCCTACGAGCAGTTCTTC | CSARGKIAYEQFF | TRBV20-1 | - | TRBJ2-1 | -
TGCAGCGTTGTTGTCATGGGCAGGGTAATAGACACTGAAGCTTTCTTT | CSVVVMGRVIDTEAFF | TRBV29-1 | - | TRBJ1-1 | -
TGCAGTGCTCATACTTCTCTGACTAGCGGGGGCTTTAATGAGCAGTTCTTC | CSAHTSLTSGGFNEQFF | TRBV20-1 | - | TRBJ2-1 | TRBD2
TGCGCCAGCACCGCTTGGGCTAGCGGATACAATGAGCAGTTCTTC | CASTAWASGYNEQFF | TRBV10-2 | - | TRBJ2-1 | TRBD2
TGCGCCAGCAGCCAAGATAGATCCAAGGGAAACTATGGCTACACCTTC | CASSQDRSKGNYGYTF | TRBV4-3 | - | TRBJ1-2 | -
TGCAGTGCTAAACCGTACGTTGGGGCCCCAGATACGCAGTATTTT | CSAKPYVGAPDTQYF | TRBV20-1 | - | TRBJ2-3 | -
TGTGCCAGCAGGATGGGGACTTTGGGGGAAGATACGCAGTATTTT | CASRMGTLGEDTQYF | TRBV6-5 | - | TRBJ2-3 | -
TGTGCCAGCAGTTTACATCTAGGGGGAGAAACCTACGAGCAGTACTTC | CASSLHLGGETYEQYF | TRBV28 | - | TRBJ2-7 | -
TGCAGCTGCGGGCGGGGGTACGAGCAGTACTTC | CSCGRGYEQYF | TRBV29-1 | - | TRBJ2-7 | TRBD2
TGCGCCAGCAGCTCGGACGGAGCAACTAATGAAAAACTGTTTTTT | CASSSDGATNEKLFF | TRBV5-1 | - | TRBJ1-4 | -
TGCAGTGCTAGAATTAGCGGATACAATGAGCAGTTCTTC | CSARISGYNEQFF | TRBV20-1 | - | TRBJ2-1 | -
TGTGCCAGCAGTGAAGCCCTAGCGGGAGCTGGAGATACGCAGTATTTT | CASSEALAGAGDTQYF | TRBV6-1 | - | TRBJ2-3 | TRBD2
TGTGCCAGCAGCCTTAAGACTGGCTACGAGCAGTACTTC | CASSLKTGYEQYF | TRBV27 | - | TRBJ2-7 | -
TGTGCCAGCAACTTAAACAGGGGGCCAGCTTTCTTT | CASNLNRGPAFF | TRBV6-2/TRBV6-3 | - | TRBJ1-1 | TRBD1
TGCAGCGTTGAAGGGGGACAGCCCGAGGTGACCGGGGAGCTGTTTTTT | CSVEGGQPEVTGELFF | TRBV29-1 | once | TRBJ2-2 | TRBD1